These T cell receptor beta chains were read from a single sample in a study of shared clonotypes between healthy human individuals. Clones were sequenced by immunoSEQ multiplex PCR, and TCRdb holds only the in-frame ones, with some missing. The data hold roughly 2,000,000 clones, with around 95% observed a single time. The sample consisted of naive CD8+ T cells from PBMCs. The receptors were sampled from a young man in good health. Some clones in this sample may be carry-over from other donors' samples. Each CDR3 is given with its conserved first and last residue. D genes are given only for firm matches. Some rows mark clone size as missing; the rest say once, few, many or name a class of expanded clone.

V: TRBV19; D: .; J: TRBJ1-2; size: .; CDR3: CASSITAQYGYTF; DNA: TGTGCCAGTAGTATAACAGCGCAATATGGCTACACCTTC
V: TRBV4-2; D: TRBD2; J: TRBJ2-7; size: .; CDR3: CASSPHYLAGGPYEQYF; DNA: TGTGCCAGCAGCCCTCATTATCTAGCGGGAGGGCCATACGAGCAGTACTTC
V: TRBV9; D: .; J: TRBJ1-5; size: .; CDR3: CASSVDGFQHQPQHF; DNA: TGTGCCAGCAGCGTAGACGGGTTCCAGCATCAGCCCCAGCATTTT
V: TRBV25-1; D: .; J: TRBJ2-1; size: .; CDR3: CASTGFSVDEQFF; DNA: TGTGCCAGCACGGGGTTTTCTGTGGATGAGCAGTTCTTC
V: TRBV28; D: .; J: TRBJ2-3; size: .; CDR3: CASSALLRDVHTDTQYF; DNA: TGTGCCAGCAGCGCTCTCCTCCGGGACGTTCATACAGATACGCAGTATTTT
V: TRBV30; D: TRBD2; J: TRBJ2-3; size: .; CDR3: CAWSILAASTDTQYF; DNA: TGTGCCTGGAGTATACTAGCGGCTAGCACAGATACGCAGTATTTT
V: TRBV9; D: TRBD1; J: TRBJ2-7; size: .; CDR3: CASSVLGTDSYEQYF; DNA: TGTGCCAGCAGCGTATTAGGGACAGACAGCTACGAGCAGTACTTC
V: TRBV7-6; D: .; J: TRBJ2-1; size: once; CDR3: CATRPWDDPNNEQFF; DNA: TGTGCCACCCGACCATGGGATGACCCTAACAATGAGCAGTTCTTC
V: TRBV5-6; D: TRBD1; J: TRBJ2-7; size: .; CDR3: CASNLGDRVIEQYF; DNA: TGTGCCAGCAACCTCGGCGACAGGGTGATCGAGCAGTACTTC
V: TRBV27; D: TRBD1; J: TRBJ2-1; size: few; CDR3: CASRIQGTNNEQFF; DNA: TGTGCCAGCAGGATACAGGGGACAAACAATGAGCAGTTCTTC
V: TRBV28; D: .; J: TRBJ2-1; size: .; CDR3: CASSLWAGEQFF; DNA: TGTGCCAGCAGTTTATGGGCGGGGGAGCAGTTCTTC
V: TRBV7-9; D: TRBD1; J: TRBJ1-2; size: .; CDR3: CASSLVGQGYYGYTF; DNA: TGTGCCAGCAGCTTAGTAGGACAGGGTTACTATGGCTACACCTTC
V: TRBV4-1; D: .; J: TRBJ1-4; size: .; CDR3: CASSQVGIGRGEKLFF; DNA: TGCGCCAGCAGCCAAGTAGGGATTGGACGAGGCGAAAAACTGTTTTTT
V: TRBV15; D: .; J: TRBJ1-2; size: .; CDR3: CATSPGAGYGYTF; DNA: TGTGCCACCAGCCCCGGGGCGGGGTATGGCTACACCTTC
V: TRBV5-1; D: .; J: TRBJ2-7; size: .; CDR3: CASSFQWSYEQYF; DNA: TGCGCCAGCAGTTTTCAGTGGTCCTACGAGCAGTACTTC
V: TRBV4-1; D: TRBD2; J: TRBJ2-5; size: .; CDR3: CASSQLGSSGSGETQYF; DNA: TGCGCCAGCAGCCAGCTTGGGTCTAGCGGGAGTGGAGAGACCCAGTACTTC
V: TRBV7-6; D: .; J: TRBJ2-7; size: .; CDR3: CASSFRQSSVYEQYF; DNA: TGTGCCAGCAGCTTCCGACAGAGTTCCGTGTACGAGCAGTACTTC
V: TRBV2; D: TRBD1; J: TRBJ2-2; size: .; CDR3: CASRGDRRNTGELFF; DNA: TGTGCCAGCAGGGGGGACAGGAGGAACACCGGGGAGCTGTTTTTT
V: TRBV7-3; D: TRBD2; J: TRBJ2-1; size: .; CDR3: CASSLIAGGNYEQFF; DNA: TGTGCCAGCAGCCTAATAGCGGGAGGGAACTATGAGCAGTTCTTC
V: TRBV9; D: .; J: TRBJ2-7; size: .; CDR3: CASSVDGENEQYF; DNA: TGTGCCAGCAGCGTAGACGGGGAAAACGAGCAGTACTTC
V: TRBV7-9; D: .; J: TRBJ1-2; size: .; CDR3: CASSSLLQGPGGYTF; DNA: TGTGCCAGCAGCTCACTCTTACAGGGCCCGGGGGGCTACACCTTC
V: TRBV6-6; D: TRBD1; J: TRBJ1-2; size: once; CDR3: CASSYSDRVGYGYTF; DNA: TGTGCCAGCAGTTACAGTGACAGGGTGGGCTATGGCTACACCTTC
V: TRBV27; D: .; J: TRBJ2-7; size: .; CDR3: CAAAPSGPSYEQYF; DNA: TGTGCCGCAGCCCCCTCGGGTCCCTCCTACGAGCAGTACTTC
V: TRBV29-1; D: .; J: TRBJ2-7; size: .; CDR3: CSALGVSEQYF; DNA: TGCAGCGCCCTAGGGGTGTCCGAGCAGTACTTC
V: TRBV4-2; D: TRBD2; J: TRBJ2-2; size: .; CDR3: CASSQDWGGYAGELFF; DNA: TGTGCCAGCAGCCAAGATTGGGGAGGGTACGCCGGGGAGCTGTTTTTT
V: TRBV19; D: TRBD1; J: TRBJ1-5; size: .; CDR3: CASSDRGYQPQHF; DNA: TGTGCCAGTAGCGACAGGGGCTATCAGCCCCAGCATTTT
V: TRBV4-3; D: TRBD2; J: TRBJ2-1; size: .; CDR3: CASSQASLAGVDEQFF; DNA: TGCGCCAGCAGCCAAGCCTCTCTAGCGGGAGTGGATGAGCAGTTCTTC
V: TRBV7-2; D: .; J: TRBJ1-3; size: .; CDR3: CASSEVGSGNTIYF; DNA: TGTGCCAGCAGCGAAGTTGGCTCTGGAAACACCATATATTTT
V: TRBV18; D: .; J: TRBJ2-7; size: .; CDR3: CASSPPPENYEQYF; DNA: TGTGCCAGCTCACCCCCGCCGGAAAACTACGAGCAGTACTTC
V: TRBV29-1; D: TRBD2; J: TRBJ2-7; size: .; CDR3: CSVEWGGTRSEQYF; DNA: TGCAGCGTTGAGTGGGGGGGGACTAGAAGCGAGCAGTACTTC
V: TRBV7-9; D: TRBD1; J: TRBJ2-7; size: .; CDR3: CASSTRQGVVDEQYF; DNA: TGTGCCAGCAGCACCCGACAGGGTGTAGTTGACGAGCAGTACTTC
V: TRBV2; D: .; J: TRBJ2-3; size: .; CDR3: CASSVRGADGTDTQYF; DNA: TGTGCCAGCAGTGTTCGAGGGGCCGATGGCACAGATACGCAGTATTTT